A selection of T cell receptor beta chains follows, all from one sample in a study of T-cell memory formation after mild COVID-19. In TCRdb, the 5' RACE reads were re-called with MiXCR into one record per CDR3 protein. Among 280,000 or so distinct CDR3 sequences, 7% to 10% were seen once, and the ten largest hold 22%. The specimen was PBMCs or a T cell subset sorted from them (not recorded which). These receptors were taken from a man aged 18 to 30 who had mild COVID-19 (a few samples of this study predate the infection). Cell type and time point are not known. CDR3s include the opening cysteine and the closing phenylalanine or tryptophan. A D gene is named only where the DNA matches it firmly. Clone size is not always given. Where it is, it says once, few, many or a class for expanded clones.

CASSLEGRIGNRKDTEAFF,TGTGCCAGCAGCTTAGAGGGCCGGATCGGGAATAGGAAGGACACTGAAGCTTTCTTT,TRBV7-8,-,TRBJ1-1,-
CASSLGSGGHYNEQFF,TGTGCCAGCAGCTTAGGTAGCGGGGGCCACTACAATGAGCAGTTCTTC,TRBV7-6,TRBD2,TRBJ2-1,-
CASSPRGRGEAFF,TGTGCCAGCAGCCCTAGGGGGCGAGGTGAAGCTTTCTTT,TRBV9,TRBD1,TRBJ1-1,many
CAINGEGTVETQYF,TGTGCCATCAACGGGGAGGGGACGGTGGAGACCCAGTACTTC,TRBV5-4,TRBD2,TRBJ2-5,-
CASSPPGLARGTQYF,TGTGCCAGCAGCCCCCCGGGACTAGCGCGCGGTACGCAGTATTTT,TRBV7-2,TRBD2,TRBJ2-3,many
CASSQMGGEETQYF,TGTGCCAGCAGCCAAATGGGAGGGGAGGAGACCCAGTACTTC,TRBV7-2,TRBD2,TRBJ2-5,-
CASSPRTGGIVDTEAFF,TGCGCCAGCAGTCCTCGGACAGGGGGGATTGTGGACACTGAAGCTTTCTTT,TRBV4-3,TRBD1,TRBJ1-1,few
CASSPMGLADTQYF,TGTGCCAGCAGCCCCATGGGGCTTGCAGATACGCAGTATTTT,TRBV7-2,-,TRBJ2-3,-
CASSPTGLGRNTIYF,TGTGCCAGCTCACCGACAGGGCTGGGACGGAACACCATATATTTT,TRBV18,TRBD1,TRBJ1-3,few
CASSQDTRGYQPQHF,TGCGCCAGCAGCCAAGATACAAGGGGTTATCAGCCCCAGCATTTT,TRBV4-3,-,TRBJ1-5,few
CSVDYSYTDTQYF,TGCAGCGTTGACTACAGCTACACAGATACGCAGTATTTT,TRBV29-1,-,TRBJ2-3,many
CASSPVALAGVNEQFF,TGCGCCAGCAGCCCGGTCGCCCTAGCGGGGGTTAATGAGCAGTTCTTC,TRBV4-1,TRBD2,TRBJ2-1,-
CSATWTGYGYTF,TGCAGTGCTACCTGGACAGGCTATGGCTACACCTTC,TRBV20-1,TRBD1,TRBJ1-2,few
CASSLGQASQHF,TGTGCCAGCAGCCTGGGACAGGCGAGCCAGCATTTT,TRBV3-1,TRBD1,TRBJ1-5,-
CASKKTASNQPQHF,TGTGCCAGCAAAAAGACAGCGAGCAATCAGCCCCAGCATTTT,TRBV6-2/TRBV6-3,-,TRBJ1-5,-
CSVGIGPNTEAFF,TGCAGCGTTGGAATAGGGCCGAACACTGAAGCTTTCTTT,TRBV29-1,-,TRBJ1-1,few
CATSRDSPYGYTF,TGTGCCACCAGCAGAGATAGTCCCTATGGCTACACCTTC,TRBV15,-,TRBJ1-2,-
CASRTLAGTYEQYF,TGCGCCAGCAGAACGCTAGCGGGGACCTACGAGCAGTACTTC,TRBV5-1,TRBD2,TRBJ2-7,few
CASRSQGNEQFF,TGTGCCAGCAGGTCACAGGGGAATGAGCAGTTCTTC,TRBV6-6,TRBD1,TRBJ2-1,-
CASSVARTSEQYF,TGTGCCAGCAGCGTAGCAAGGACGTCCGAGCAGTACTTC,TRBV9,-,TRBJ2-7,-
CASSSWLTGPGELFF,TGTGCCAGCAGTTCTTGGCTAACAGGGCCCGGGGAGCTGTTTTTT,TRBV6-5,-,TRBJ2-2,few
CASSSSWTEAFF,TGCGCCAGCAGTAGTTCGTGGACTGAAGCTTTCTTT,TRBV5-1,-,TRBJ1-1,-
CASSLDIATDTQYF,TGTGCCAGCAGCTTAGACATAGCTACAGATACGCAGTATTTT,TRBV7-2,-,TRBJ2-3,few
CASSSGPLGNTIYF,TGTGCCAGCAGCTCGGGTCCCCTCGGAAACACCATATATTTT,TRBV28,-,TRBJ1-3,-
CASTMQGEETQYF,TGTGCCAGCACCATGCAAGGGGAAGAGACCCAGTACTTC,TRBV6-5,-,TRBJ2-5,-
CAIPIQGSPYEQYF,TGTGCCATCCCGATTCAGGGTAGCCCCTACGAGCAGTACTTC,TRBV3-1,-,TRBJ2-7,-
CASSQDKQGGTEAFF,TGTGCCAGCAGCCAAGACAAGCAGGGTGGAACTGAAGCTTTCTTT,TRBV3-1,-,TRBJ1-1,few
CSASGQGPRKSSPLHF,TGCAGTGCTTCTGGACAGGGCCCGCGGAAAAGTTCACCCCTCCACTTT,TRBV20-1,TRBD1,TRBJ1-6,-
CASSLVGDPFQPLRDPGEEKLFF,TGTGCCAGCAGCTTAGTAGGGGACCCCTTCCAGCCCTTAAGGGACCCCGGGGAAGAAAAACTGTTTTTT,TRBV7-8,-,TRBJ1-4,-
CASSFGRGEYEQYF,TGTGCCAGCAGTTTTGGAAGGGGGGAATACGAGCAGTACTTC,TRBV12-3/TRBV12-4,-,TRBJ2-7,-
CAWSVGRHRELFF,TGTGCCTGGAGTGTAGGTCGTCACCGGGAGCTGTTTTTT,TRBV30,-,TRBJ2-2,few
CASSPGQGDAYGYTF,TGTGCCAGCAGCCCCGGACAGGGTGACGCCTATGGCTACACCTTC,TRBV7-2,TRBD1,TRBJ1-2,few
CASSLFRDAAQHF,TGTGCCAGCAGTTTATTTCGCGACGCAGCCCAGCATTTT,TRBV28,-,TRBJ1-5,-
CASSLTLEASRFTDTQYF,TGCGCCAGCAGCTTGACCCTGGAGGCTAGCCGATTCACAGATACGCAGTATTTT,TRBV5-1,-,TRBJ2-3,many
CASSLAQRPRGNNEQFF,TGTGCCAGCAGTTTAGCCCAGCGCCCCCGGGGGAACAATGAGCAGTTCTTC,TRBV12-3/TRBV12-4,-,TRBJ2-1,-
CASSLAGASGGPSREQFF,TGTGCCAGCAGTTTAGCTGGGGCTAGCGGGGGGCCGTCTCGTGAGCAGTTCTTC,TRBV12-3/TRBV12-4,TRBD2,TRBJ2-1,-
CASSQRDRGTLHF,TGTGCCAGCAGCCAACGGGACAGGGGAACCCTCCACTTT,TRBV7-2,TRBD1,TRBJ1-6,many
CASSPGSVRRF,TGTGCCAGCAGCCCGGGATCGGTGAGGAGGTTC,TRBV6-2/TRBV6-3,-,TRBJ2-1,-
CASSAIGGTDTQYF,TGTGCCAGCAGTGCGATTGGGGGCACAGATACGCAGTATTTT,TRBV6-4,-,TRBJ2-3,many
CASSQQGQANYGYTF,TGTGCCAGCAGCCAACAGGGGCAGGCTAACTATGGCTACACCTTC,TRBV5-5,TRBD1,TRBJ1-2,-
CASSYQDTYEQYF,TGTGCCAGCAGCTACCAGGACACCTACGAGCAGTACTTC,TRBV5-5,-,TRBJ2-7,many
CASSLGLAGGMSTGELFF,TGTGCCAGCAGCTTGGGACTAGCGGGGGGTATGAGCACCGGGGAGCTGTTTTTT,TRBV7-2,TRBD2,TRBJ2-2,few
CASSLATGELFF,TGTGCCAGCAGCTTAGCGACCGGGGAGCTGTTTTTT,TRBV7-9,-,TRBJ2-2,few
CASSLGPTRSTGELFF,TGTGCCAGCAGCTTGGGGCCAACCCGCTCCACCGGGGAGCTGTTTTTT,TRBV5-4,-,TRBJ2-2,-
CSVGASVRTSGHLFRGETQYF,TGCAGTGTCGGAGCGTCAGTTAGGACTAGCGGGCACCTCTTCAGGGGGGAGACCCAGTACTTC,TRBV20-1,TRBD2,TRBJ2-5,-
CASSSSGGVWDEQFF,TGTGCCAGCAGCTCTAGCGGGGGGGTGTGGGATGAGCAGTTCTTC,TRBV7-3,TRBD2,TRBJ2-1,few
CATGGQGHYEQYF,TGTGCCACCGGCGGACAGGGCCACTACGAGCAGTACTTC,TRBV24-1,TRBD1,TRBJ2-7,-
CASSQGPGRTNTEAFF,TGCGCCAGCAGCCAAGGGCCCGGACGTACTAACACTGAAGCTTTCTTT,TRBV4-1,-,TRBJ1-1,many
CASSQDIRGNQPQHF,TGCGCCAGCAGCCAAGATATCAGGGGGAATCAGCCCCAGCATTTT,TRBV4-3,TRBD1,TRBJ1-5,-
CASSEVDRREAFF,TGTGCCAGCAGTGAAGTCGACAGGCGTGAAGCTTTCTTT,TRBV6-1,-,TRBJ1-1,few
CASSQAHSGLETQYF,TGCGCCAGCAGCCAAGCCCATAGCGGGTTAGAGACCCAGTACTTC,TRBV4-1,TRBD2,TRBJ2-5,-
CATSDETAFYGYTF,TGTGCCACCAGCGATGAGACAGCCTTCTATGGCTACACCTTC,TRBV15,-,TRBJ1-2,few
CASSWVGQETQYF,TGTGCCAGCAGCTGGGTGGGCCAAGAGACCCAGTACTTC,TRBV12-3/TRBV12-4,-,TRBJ2-5,-
CSASQGDLDQPQHF,TGCAGCGCCTCACAGGGGGACCTAGATCAGCCCCAGCATTTT,TRBV29-1,TRBD1,TRBJ1-5,few
CSARGSGYGYTF,TGCAGCGCCAGGGGTTCGGGCTATGGCTACACCTTC,TRBV29-1,-,TRBJ1-2,many
CASSQDRAGPIEELFF,TGCGCCAGCAGCCAAGATCGGGCCGGCCCAATAGAGGAACTGTTTTTT,TRBV4-3,-,TRBJ1-4,-
CASSVVGGNQPQHF,TGTGCCAGCAGCGTGGTGGGAGGCAATCAGCCCCAGCATTTT,TRBV9,-,TRBJ1-5,few
CSATTGGTGKTQYF,TGCAGTGCGACCACCGGGGGCACCGGGAAGACCCAGTACTTC,TRBV20-1,-,TRBJ2-5,-
CASSLMPGDYGYTF,TGTGCCAGCAGTTTAATGCCAGGGGACTATGGCTACACCTTC,TRBV28,-,TRBJ1-2,few
CASSRQGQETQYF,TGCGCCAGCAGCCGACAGGGGCAAGAGACCCAGTACTTC,TRBV5-1,TRBD1,TRBJ2-5,many